The rows below give T cell receptor beta chains drawn from one sample of a study of TIL therapy for anti-PD-1-resistant metastatic lung cancer. Clones were sequenced by immunoSEQ multiplex PCR, and TCRdb holds only the in-frame ones, with some missing. The sample includes approximately 92,000 clones, roughly 65% of them seen just once. Sequencing used tumor tissue, obtained at baseline. The receptors derive from a person between 30 and 79 years old with non-small cell lung cancer. CDR3s include the opening cysteine and the closing phenylalanine or tryptophan. The order of the fields is D gene, V gene, clone size, J gene, CDR3 protein, CDR3 DNA. The D gene is left open where the match is weak. Rows may omit the clone size; those that give it use once, few, many or a size class.

>-|TRBV18|-|TRBJ2-6
CASSPGGGGANVLTF
TGTGCCAGCTCACCAGGGGGCGGTGGGGCCAACGTCCTGACTTTC
>-|TRBV12-3/TRBV12-4|-|TRBJ2-2
CASTLGDPGELFF
TGTGCCAGCACCCTTGGGGACCCCGGGGAGCTGTTTTTT
>TRBD1|TRBV2|medium-sized|TRBJ2-7
CASSEGDRVHEQYF
TGTGCCAGCAGTGAAGGGGACAGGGTCCACGAGCAGTACTTC
>-|TRBV5-1|few|TRBJ1-1
CASSLEQNTEAFF
TGCGCCAGCAGCTTGGAACAAAACACTGAAGCTTTCTTT
>-|TRBV10-3|few|TRBJ2-7
CAINSGTSNEQYF
TGTGCCATCAATTCCGGGACATCAAACGAGCAGTACTTC
>-|TRBV7-9|-|TRBJ2-5
CASNPGSYQETQYF
TGTGCCAGCAACCCGGGTTCGTACCAAGAGACCCAGTACTTC
>TRBD1|TRBV5-1|-|TRBJ1-1
CASSSTGEGEAFF
TGCGCCAGCAGCTCTACAGGGGAGGGTGAAGCTTTCTTT
>-|TRBV11-2|many|TRBJ1-5
CASSLDRGSSSNQPQHF
TGTGCCAGCAGCTTAGATCGGGGGTCCAGTAGCAATCAGCCCCAGCATTTT
>-|TRBV5-1|-|TRBJ1-3
CASSSASSGNTIYF
TGCGCCAGCAGCTCCGCAAGCTCTGGAAACACCATATATTTT
>-|TRBV7-2|-|TRBJ1-1
CASSGVGGGTEAFF
TGTGCCAGCAGCGGAGTGGGGGGTGGGACTGAAGCTTTCTTT
>TRBD2|TRBV7-2|-|TRBJ2-1
CASSFASGGYNEQFF
TGTGCCAGCAGCTTTGCTAGCGGGGGGTACAATGAGCAGTTCTTC
>-|TRBV11-2|once|TRBJ2-7
CASSLGYREFSYEQYF
TGTGCCAGCAGCTTAGGTTATAGGGAGTTCTCCTACGAGCAGTACTTC
>-|TRBV4-1|few|TRBJ2-6
CASSQVWGHSGANVLTF
TGCGCCAGCAGCCAAGTTTGGGGGCACTCTGGGGCCAACGTCCTGACTTTC
>-|TRBV5-1|-|TRBJ2-1
CASSLGQSYNEQFF
TGCGCCAGCAGCTTGGGACAGAGCTACAATGAGCAGTTCTTC
>TRBD2|TRBV30|-|TRBJ2-3
CAWSSGSTDTQYF
TGTGCCTGGTCTAGCGGGAGCACAGATACGCAGTATTTT
>-|TRBV5-1|-|TRBJ1-3
CASSFGPRELGNTIYF
TGCGCCAGCAGCTTCGGGCCCCGAGAGCTTGGAAACACCATATATTTT
>TRBD1|TRBV29-1|-|TRBJ2-7
CSVAVTQGAEQYF
TGCAGCGTTGCGGTCACACAGGGGGCAGAGCAGTACTTC
>-|TRBV7-2|-|TRBJ2-5
CASSLGQGGAVTQYF
TGTGCCAGCAGCTTAGGTCAGGGGGGCGCGGTGACCCAGTACTTC
>-|TRBV7-2|-|TRBJ1-1
CASSFAKNTEAFF
TGTGCCAGCAGCTTCGCGAAGAACACTGAAGCTTTCTTT
>-|TRBV6-5|-|TRBJ2-1
CASRVDRNTEQFF
TGTGCCAGCAGGGTGGACAGAAATACGGAGCAGTTCTTC
>TRBD2|TRBV7-2|-|TRBJ2-2
CASSFSGTNTGELFF
TGTGCCAGCAGTTTTAGCGGGACGAACACCGGGGAGCTGTTTTTT
>TRBD1|TRBV5-1|-|TRBJ1-1
CASSFRDRVGTEAFF
TGCGCCAGCAGCTTCCGGGACAGGGTGGGCACTGAAGCTTTCTTT
>-|TRBV3-1/TRBV3-2|-|TRBJ2-1
CASSLMVANNEQFF
TGTGCCAGCAGCCTTATGGTAGCCAACAATGAGCAGTTCTTC
>-|TRBV5-1|few|TRBJ2-3
CASSGADTQYF
TGCGCCAGCAGCGGGGCAGATACGCAGTATTTT
>-|TRBV27|few|TRBJ2-7
CASSMGLTAVHGEQYF
TGTGCCAGCAGTATGGGTTTGACGGCCGTTCATGGGGAGCAGTACTTC
>TRBD2|TRBV5-6|-|TRBJ2-3
CASSLGPTSGRAGDTQYF
TGTGCCAGCAGCTTGGGCCCGACTAGCGGGAGGGCGGGGGATACGCAGTATTTT
>-|TRBV11-2|-|TRBJ1-2
CASRPFGRYTF
TGTGCCAGCAGACCTTTTGGACGCTACACCTTC
>-|TRBV24-1|-|TRBJ2-2
CATSDPPIDKLFF
TGTGCCACCAGTGACCCCCCTATCGATAAGCTGTTTTTT
>TRBD1|TRBV2|-|TRBJ1-1
CASSSQGERTEAFF
TGTGCCAGCAGTTCACAGGGGGAGAGGACTGAAGCTTTCTTT
>-|TRBV28|-|TRBJ2-1
CASSLMGSLGNEQFF
TGTGCCAGCAGTTTGATGGGTTCACTAGGTAATGAGCAGTTCTTC
>-|TRBV7-2|-|TRBJ1-2
CASSLGLGVGYTF
TGTGCCAGCAGCTTAGGTTTAGGGGTTGGCTACACCTTC
>-|TRBV5-5|-|TRBJ2-3
CASSFTDPDTQYF
TGTGCCAGCAGCTTTACTGATCCAGATACGCAGTATTTT
>TRBD1|TRBV19|-|TRBJ2-7
CASKRDRDSSYEQYF
TGTGCCAGTAAAAGGGACCGGGACAGCTCCTACGAGCAGTACTTC
>-|TRBV9|-|TRBJ2-5
CASSLRGQGGQETQYF
TGTGCCAGCAGCTTACGTGGTCAGGGGGGCCAAGAGACCCAGTACTTC
>-|TRBV7-8|-|TRBJ2-3
CASSLLTDTQYF
TGTGCCAGCAGCTTACTTACAGATACGCAGTATTTT
>-|TRBV7-2|once|TRBJ1-2
CASSLQDTRYGYTF
TGTGCCAGCAGCCTACAGGACACCCGCTATGGCTACACCTTC
>-|TRBV10-2|few|TRBJ2-2
CASRAQTNTGELFF
TGCGCCAGCAGGGCTCAAACGAACACCGGGGAGCTGTTTTTT
>TRBD2|TRBV9|-|TRBJ2-3
CASSGGGRYTDTQYF
TGTGCCAGCAGCGGCGGGGGGAGATACACAGATACGCAGTATTTT
>-|TRBV18|few|TRBJ1-1
CASSQTRGNTEAFF
TGTGCCAGCTCCCAAACCAGGGGCAACACTGAAGCTTTCTTT
>TRBD2|TRBV18|-|TRBJ2-1
CASSLSLAGYNEQFF
TGTGCCAGCTCACTGTCACTAGCGGGGTACAATGAGCAGTTCTTC
>TRBD1|TRBV29-1|-|TRBJ2-1
CSVSLTGGPTIYNEQFF
TGCAGCGTGTCACTTACAGGGGGCCCCACCATCTACAATGAGCAGTTCTTC
>-|TRBV7-2|-|TRBJ2-5
CASSQNIRKVAQYF
TGTGCCAGCAGTCAAAATATTCGGAAAGTGGCCCAGTACTTC